This T cell receptor beta chain was identified during a study of low-dose radiotherapy and immunotherapy resistance in tumors (dated by TCRdb to between 2021 and 2024). In terms of the full investigation: In Cohort 1, each fraction delivered 0.5 Gy every 2 weeks, and the prescribed total PTV dose was 6.5 Gy. Nivolumab was administered intravenously as a 240 mg flat dose every two weeks, and ipilimumab was administered intravenously at 1 mg/kg every six weeks. No randomization into treatment groups was done for the people taking part in the trial. Starting on cycle 1 day 1, patients took 300 mg of aspirin by mouth once a day for four cycles. Patients in Cohort 2 were given 1 Gy per fraction every two weeks, for a total of 13 Gy across 26 weeks. Cyclophosphamide 200 mg/m2 was given intravenously every two weeks, one day before each radiation and immunotherapy administration. The translational analysis covered eight patients: three from the first dose cohort and the first five from the second dose cohort.

The sequencer was an Illumina HiSeq 2500. First-strand cDNA was synthesized using Superscript III and a set of TRAV- and TRBV-specific primers, so that both TCRalpha and TCRbeta chains were covered. A roughly 20-cycle PCR with Phusion amplified the TCRs, pairing a constant-region primer with the adapter that was attached to the V primers. The MessageAmp II aRNA Amplification Kit was used to amplify the isolated mRNA, with in vitro transcription run for less than 20 hours at 37 degrees C. mRNA for TCR sequencing was isolated with the Dynabeads mRNA DIRECT Purification Kit. Indexed Illumina adapters were added in a second Phusion PCR of 20 to 25 cycles, and the PCR products were purified with AMPure XP beads. The source study handled its data this way. Custom Perl scripts were used to pool TCR sequences that encoded the same protein, to remove out-of-frame sequences, and to calculate the abundance of each clonotype. TCR sequences supported by only a single read were excluded from analysis. Among the metrics used to describe the repertoires were Shannon entropy, Gini index, clonality, richness, and the frequency of TCRs shared between repertoires. TCRdb's own reprocessing of the public reads used fastp at Q25 and MiXCR and kept productive beta chains. Each entry is one CDR3 protein sequence, shown with its most common DNA and genes. TCRdb, not the original authors, processed these V and J calls. Present in this sample are tens of thousands of distinct CDR3 sequences, about 25% of which were seen just once. The ten largest clonotypes hold roughly a tenth of the sample.

As encoded in the germline V gene, CDR1 is SGHRS while CDR2 is YFSETQ. The CDR3 spans 16 residues, from the cysteine through the phenylalanine. Here the CDR3 DNA is all that survives: 48 bases in frame from base 1. V is pared back by 3 bases and J by 0 bases, with 12 bases lying between the germline termini. This clonotype was recorded many times. Its target antigen remains unknown. No base-level quality is on record; no much larger clone is a single base apart. In light of the paper, this sample's time point label describes: after trial treatment. Per the publication, the treatment or condition label means: LDRT plus nivolumab, ipilimumab, low-dose cyclophosphamide and aspirin (RACIN trial). Donors were enrolled in RACIN, a single-arm phase I dose-escalation trial combining nivolumab, ipilimumab, aspirin, low-dose cyclophosphamide and low-dose radiotherapy. Patients were eligible if they had advanced solid tumors that were TIL-negative.

The chain joins TRBV5-1 to TRBJ1-4, with an unclear D gene assignment. The sequence derives from a male donor with prostate cancer. The sample here was PBMCs, taken after low-dose radiotherapy plus immunotherapy. The DNA sequence is as follows: TGCGCCAGCAGCTCCGGCCCAAGTGCAACTAATGAAAAACTGTTTTTT. This translates into CASSSGPSATNEKLFF.